The 20 T cell receptor beta chains in this list originate from one sample, sequenced in a study of cytomegalovirus exposure and HLA in healthy donors. The PCR employed 60 Vbeta primers together with 13 Jbeta primers. Method: immunoSEQ multiplex PCR; TCRdb's copy keeps in-frame clones and lacks some. The data show under 150,000 clones, less than 85% seen once. The sequencing sample was made of PBMCs. The receptors here all came from a woman aged 45 to 65 in good health and CMV-seropositive.

V gene TRBV2 combines with J gene TRBJ1-4; D possibly corresponds to TRBD1 (5 bases). This CDR3 has 15 residues. In germline, CDR1 is SNHLY, CDR2 FYNNEI. Between the trimmed V and J ends, which lost 7 bases and 3 bases, there was a span of 15 bases. The CDR3 DNA reads as TGTGCCAGCATGGACAATTCTGCAGCTAATGAAAAACTGTTTTTT. Protein product: CASMDNSAANEKLFF. The full variable domain, its missing parts supplied by reference TRBV2 and TRBJ1-4, is EPEVTQTPSHQVTQMGQEVILRCVPISNHLYFYWYRQILGQKVEFLVSFYNNEISEKSEIFDDQFSVERPDGSNFTLKIRSTKLEDSAMYFCASMDNSAANEKLFFGSGTQLSVL.

This chain joins TRBV9 and TRBJ1-1; the match to TRBD1 covers 7 bases. This CDR3 spans 15 amino acids. The J segment lost 5 bases and the V segment lost 0 bases, leaving 7 bases of the junction unmatched. Germline values: CDR1 SGDLS, CDR2 YYNGEE. The CDR3 region is CASSVVAGGRTEAFF. The CDR3 bases are TGTGCCAGCAGCGTAGTGGCAGGGGGTCGGACTGAAGCTTTCTTT.

The V call is TRBV6-4, the J call TRBJ2-6; D ambiguous. Trimming pared 3 bases from V and 0 bases from J, leaving 9 bases between. The CDR3 contains 16 residues. Per the germline V gene, CDR1 is MRHNA and CDR2 is SNTAGT. In DNA, the CDR3 is TGTGCCAGCAGTGAATTTGGCTCCTCTGGGGCCAACGTCCTGACTTTC. Residues: CASSEFGSSGANVLTF.

In its sample, this clone was seen once. V and J are TRBV2 and TRBJ2-2, with D unclear. With 4 bases removed from V and 5 bases from J, the gap between germline ends came to 11 bases. The CDR3 has 14 amino acids. Germline V gene data show CDR1 as SNHLY and CDR2 as FYNNEI. The CDR3 loop reads CASSVGRTTGELFF. The CDR3 DNA follows: TGTGCCAGCAGTGTGGGCAGAACGACCGGGGAGCTGTTTTTT.

The chain employs TRBV7-9 and TRBJ1-5; D remains unclear. The germline gives CDR1 SEHNR, CDR2 FQNEAQ (reference sequence). V was trimmed by 0 bases and J by 6 bases, leaving 3 bases between them. This CDR3 spans 12 amino acids. CDR3 sequence (DNA): TGTGCCAGCAGCTTAGCAGCTCAGCCCCAGCATTTT. Amino acid sequence: CASSLAAQPQHF.

The rearrangement links TRBV5-5 to TRBJ1-4; 10 bases match TRBD1. J was trimmed by 10 bases and V by 3 bases; bases with no gene match: 9. CDR3 length: 15 amino acids. Looked up from germline, CDR1 is SGHKS and CDR2 is YYEKEE (reference sequence). The CDR3 coding sequence is TGTGCCAGCAGCTCTCCGGGACAGGGGAAATTAAAACTGTTTTTT. This translates into CASSSPGQGKLKLFF.

The V call is TRBV7-9, the J call TRBJ2-7, with D unclear. The germline gives CDR1 SEHNR, CDR2 FQNEAQ (reference sequence). CDR3 length equals 12 residues. Trimming stripped 1 base from V and 2 bases from J, with 3 bases between. CDR3 in amino acids: CASSLVAYEQYF. CDR3 coding DNA: TGTGCCAGCAGCTTAGTCGCCTACGAGCAGTACTTC.

The chain links TRBV7-6 to TRBJ1-1, with D possibly being TRBD1 (5 bases). Germline V CDR1 and CDR2: SGHVS, FNYEAQ. The V end lost 2 bases, the J end lost 7 bases, and 11 bases lay between the germline ends. The CDR3 loop spans 13 amino acids. CDR3 coding DNA: TGTGCCAGCAGCTTAAGAGGAGGGGTTGAAGCTTTCTTT. Residues: CASSLRGGVEAFF.

This chain joins TRBV5-6 and TRBJ2-7, with TRBD1 matching over 8 bases. The CDR3 length is 17 residues. From germline, CDR1 is SGHDT and CDR2 YYEEEE. V was pared by 0 bases and J by 6 bases, with 14 bases of the junction left unmatched. In nucleotides, the CDR3 is TGTGCCAGCAGCTTGGGTTTAATGGACAGGGCAGGGCTCGAGCAGTACTTC. Translated, it gives CASSLGLMDRAGLEQYF.

V and J are TRBV6-5 and TRBJ2-6; D might be TRBD2 (5 bases). V was clipped by 4 bases and J by 0 bases, with 7 bases between them. The V gene's germline CDR1 is MNHEY and CDR2 SVGAGI. CDR3 size: 15 residues. The CDR3 sequence: CASSSSRSGANVLTF. CDR3 in DNA: TGTGCCAGCAGTTCTAGCCGCTCTGGGGCCAACGTCCTGACTTTC.

The CDR3, as DNA: TGCGCCAGCAGCTCGCTCGGGACAGACGGAAACACCATATATTTT. Amino acids: CASSSLGTDGNTIYF. The V gene is TRBV5-1, the J gene TRBJ1-3; 7 nucleotides agree with TRBD1. The V gene end was trimmed by 3 bases and the J gene end by 4 bases; junction bases not matched to a gene: 7. The germline gives CDR1 SGHRS, CDR2 YFSETQ. The CDR3 sequence is 15 residues long.

The chain employs TRBV6-1 and TRBJ2-7; D gene unclear. V was shortened by 8 bases and J by 3 bases, with 17 bases between the two germline ends. This CDR3 has 14 residues. CDR1 and CDR2 from the germline V gene are MNHNS and SASEGT. The CDR3 region is CASVPSISGYEQYF. In nucleotides, the CDR3 is TGTGCCAGCGTGCCCTCTATATCAGGCTACGAGCAGTACTTC.

The J gene is TRBJ1-1, the V gene TRBV28; tentative D call: TRBD1 (5 bases). V was trimmed by 2 bases and J by 1 base, leaving 14 bases between them. This CDR3 has 16 residues. The germline V gene has CDR1 MDHEN and CDR2 SYDVKM. CDR3 amino acids: CASSLGPQGWNTEAFF. In nucleotides, the CDR3 is TGTGCCAGCAGTTTAGGCCCTCAGGGTTGGAACACTGAAGCTTTCTTT. The entire variable domain, with the rest obtained from reference TRBV28 and TRBJ1-1, is as follows: DVKVTQSSRYLVKRTGEKVFLECVQDMDHENMFWYRQDPGLGLRLIYFSYDVKMKEKGDIPEGYSVSREKKERFSLILESASTNQTSMYLCASSLGPQGWNTEAFFGQGTRLTVV.

The J gene is TRBJ2-5, the V gene TRBV6-5; a possible D gene is TRBD2 (6 bases). CDR1 and CDR2 (germline): MNHEY, SVGAGI. The V gene lost 7 bases and the J gene lost 0 bases, with 12 bases spanning the gap. This CDR3 has 14 residues. CDR3 loop: CASKLGLHQETQYF. Here the CDR3 DNA reads TGTGCCAGCAAATTGGGACTCCACCAAGAGACCCAGTACTTC.

This clone was recorded only once. The chain links TRBV5-1 to TRBJ2-1, with 12 bases that match TRBD2. The germline gives CDR1 SGHRS, CDR2 YFSETQ. V shed 0 bases, J shed 7 bases, and the junction held 2 bases outside the gene matches. The CDR3 length is 15 residues. The CDR3, as DNA: TGCGCCAGCAGCTTGGAGCTAGCGGGGGGGAATGAGCAGTTCTTC. Its protein is CASSLELAGGNEQFF.

The chain recombines TRBV9 with TRBJ2-5, with 7 bases fitting TRBD2. J gave up 1 base and V 3 bases, and 9 bases lay outside the gene matches. Per germline, CDR1 SGDLS and CDR2 YYNGEE. The CDR3 length is 16 residues. DNA for the CDR3: TGTGCCAGCAGCGGAGGGGCGGGCGGGGGCCAAGAGACCCAGTACTTC. Protein product: CASSGGAGGGQETQYF.

The rearrangement joins TRBV11-1 to TRBJ2-5; weak D call: TRBD1 (5 bases). The germline V gene has CDR1 SGHAT and CDR2 FQDESV (reference sequence). This CDR3 has 15 residues. V lost 3 bases and J lost 9, with 20 bases in between. CDR3 nucleotides: TGTGCCAGCAGCTTCGACAGAAACACCTATGGGTCCCAGTACTTC. It translates to CASSFDRNTYGSQYF.

The rearrangement joins TRBV6-5 to TRBJ1-2, with 9 bases aligning to TRBD1. The trim removed 5 bases at V and 4 bases at J, leaving 5 bases unmatched. The CDR3 runs to 14 residues. Germline V lookup: CDR1 MNHEY, CDR2 SVGAGI. The CDR3 spells CASSGDRDSYGYTF. The CDR3, as DNA: TGTGCCAGCAGTGGGGACAGGGACTCCTATGGCTACACCTTC.

The chain links TRBV2 to TRBJ1-1; D not resolved. The CDR3 extends over 14 amino acids. Deletions cut 4 bases from V and 5 bases from J, with 14 bases between. Germline CDR1 and CDR2: SNHLY and FYNNEI. The CDR3 bases are TGTGCCAGCAGTGCCCGGGTCGTAGAGACTGAAGCTTTCTTT. Protein: CASSARVVETEAFF. The full variable domain, its missing parts supplied by reference TRBV2 and TRBJ1-1, is EPEVTQTPSHQVTQMGQEVILRCVPISNHLYFYWYRQILGQKVEFLVSFYNNEISEKSEIFDDQFSVERPDGSNFTLKIRSTKLEDSAMYFCASSARVVETEAFFGQGTRLTVV.

The V call is TRBV7-9, the J call TRBJ1-3, with 8 bases that match TRBD1. The CDR3 loop spans 17 amino acids. Trimming cost V 2 bases and J 2 bases; bases outside gene matches: 8. CDR1 and CDR2 (germline): SEHNR, FQNEAQ (reference sequence). The CDR3 protein is CASSLSVGQAAGNTIYF. The CDR3 DNA sequence: TGTGCCAGCAGCTTAAGTGTGGGACAGGCGGCTGGAAACACCATATATTTT.